Listed here are 26 T cell receptor beta chains from one sample, sequenced in a study of regulatory T cells in long-lasting Graves disease. Described time point: persistent/refractory GD, antithyroid drugs over 5 years with positive TRAb. Extracted RNA from PBMCs served as the source of the TCR library. Building of the TCR beta libraries involved iRepertoire HTBI primers and Arm-PCR of CDR3 regions. TCRdb used MiXCR to reprocess the multiplex PCR reads, holding one entry per CDR3 protein. Of some 280,000 distinct CDR3 sequences listed, around 20% were seen once; the top ten hold approximately 53%. The sample here was peripheral blood mononuclear cells (PBMCs), taken when the disease was refractory, from a patient treated with antithyroid drugs. Receptors originate from a female donor with Graves disease.

This clonotype was seen many times. This chain uses TRBV12-3 or TRBV12-4 with TRBJ1-1; no reliable D call. V was shortened by 3 bases and J by 11 bases, with 13 bases between the two germline ends. This CDR3 region has 12 residues. CDR3 nucleotides: TGTGCCAGCAGTTTCGTAGGGTATGAGGCTTTCTTT. Its translation is CASSFVGYEAFF.

This clonotype was seen a handful of times. The J gene is TRBJ1-5, the V gene TRBV19, with no clear D. This CDR3 is 13 amino acids long. CDR1 and CDR2 from the germline V gene are LNHDA and SQIVND (reference sequence). Trimming removed 1 base at V and 6 bases at J, with 7 bases between. CDR3 protein: CASSIGEFQPQHF. The CDR3 nucleotides read TGTGCCAGTAGTATAGGGGAATTTCAGCCCCAGCATTTT.

Ten or more counts support this clonotype. The rearrangement uses TRBV28 and TRBJ2-4; D not certain. This CDR3 region has 14 residues. The V and J ends lost 6 bases and 0 bases respectively, with 9 bases between them. Germline CDR1 is MDHEN and CDR2 is SYDVKM. The DNA for the CDR3 is TGTGCCAGCAGCCCCGGGCTAGCCAAAAACATTCAGTACTTC. It is translated as CASSPGLAKNIQYF.

The chain employs TRBV7-9 and TRBJ2-5, with 8 bases that match TRBD1. Germline V lookup: CDR1 SEHNR, CDR2 FQNEAQ (reference sequence). The CDR3 covers 15 residues. V dropped 1 base and J dropped 1; count of bases not matched to a gene: 2. DNA for the CDR3: TGTGCCAGCAGCTTAGTTGGACAGGGCCAAGAGACCCAGTACTTC. This gives the protein CASSLVGQGQETQYF.

The gene calls are TRBV6-9 and TRBJ2-7; D unclear. With 3 bases removed from V and 0 bases from J, the gap between germline ends came to 15 bases. Germline assignment: CDR1 MNHGY and CDR2 SVAAGI. The CDR3 is 16 amino acids. This chain's CDR3 is CASSYLEFRSSYEQYF. CDR3 nucleotide sequence: TGTGCCAGCAGTTACTTGGAGTTCCGGAGCTCCTACGAGCAGTACTTC.

This clonotype came up a few times. V gene TRBV20-1 combines with J gene TRBJ1-1; no firm D call. Trimming shortened V by 0 bases and J by 4 bases, and 15 bases separated the two germline ends. The CDR3 totals 15 residues. Germline V gives CDR1 DFQATT, CDR2 SNEGSKA (reference sequence). CDR3 residues: CSARDRPVDPTEAFF. Written as DNA, the CDR3 is TGCAGTGCTAGAGATCGGCCGGTCGACCCCACTGAAGCTTTCTTT.

At least ten counts were recorded for this clonotype. The chain is built from TRBV20-1 and TRBJ2-7; 7 bases map to TRBD1. V was pared by 8 bases and J by 2 bases, with 9 bases of the junction left unmatched. From germline, CDR1 is DFQATT and CDR2 SNEGSKA (reference sequence). This CDR3 region has 13 residues. The CDR3: CSPKDRITYEQYF. CDR3 coding DNA: TGCAGTCCCAAGGACAGGATCACCTACGAGCAGTACTTC.

This chain's CDR3 is CAISEGGGGQETQYF. CDR3 bases: TGTGCCATCAGTGAGGGTGGAGGGGGGCAAGAGACCCAGTACTTC. V and J are TRBV10-3 and TRBJ2-5; D could derive from TRBD1 or TRBD2 (6 bases each). The germline CDR1 and CDR2 sequences are ENHRY and SYGVKD. This CDR3 comprises 15 residues. V lost 2 bases and J lost 2, with 12 bases in between.

The chain employs TRBV30 and TRBJ2-6; 11 nucleotides agree with TRBD1. The CDR3 has 17 amino acids. After removal of 3 bases from V and 4 bases from J, the junction contained 8 bases not matched to a gene. CDR1 and CDR2 (germline): GTSNPN, SVGIG (reference sequence). CDR3 sequence reads: CAWRDRGRIGGANVLTF. The CDR3 region has the DNA TGTGCCTGGAGGGACAGGGGGCGAATAGGCGGGGCCAACGTCCTGACTTTC.

The table lists this clonotype with many counts. The chain combines TRBV28 with TRBJ1-2, with 9 bases that match TRBD1. The germline V gene has CDR1 MDHEN and CDR2 SYDVKM. CDR3 length: 12 amino acids. V shed 6 bases and J 5 bases; nucleotides not matched to a gene: 1. The CDR3 here is CASRTGGYGYTF. The CDR3 coding sequence is TGTGCCAGCAGGACAGGGGGTTATGGCTACACCTTC.

The chain links TRBV24-1 to TRBJ2-5; TRBD1 aligns across 9 bases. V lost 8 bases and J lost 2; bases outside the gene matches: 11. The CDR3 is 16 residues long. CDR1 and CDR2 (germline): KGHDR, SFDVKD. DNA of the CDR3: TGTGCCACCACCCTCCCCCGACAGGGGGAACAAGAGACCCAGTACTTC. The encoded protein is CATTLPRQGEQETQYF.

This chain joins TRBV10-1 and TRBJ2-2; TRBD1 agrees at 7 bases. Germline CDR1 WNHNN, CDR2 SYGVQD (reference sequence). The CDR3 is 15 residues long. Germline trimming cut 4 bases from V and 5 bases from J; bases unmatched to any gene: 7. The CDR3 loop is CASSANRGGTGELFF. In DNA, the CDR3 is TGCGCCAGCAGTGCGAACAGGGGCGGAACCGGGGAGCTGTTTTTT.

The table lists this clonotype with a few counts. This chain links TRBV3-1 with TRBJ1-2, with D tentatively TRBD1 (6 bases). CDR1 is LGHDT and CDR2 is YNNKEL in the germline V gene (reference sequence). This CDR3 is built from 14 residues. V dropped 2 bases and J dropped 0 bases, with 7 bases sitting between them. The CDR3: CASSQRGTNYGYTF. CDR3 bases: TGTGCCAGCAGCCAAAGGGGGACTAACTATGGCTACACCTTC.

The chain uses TRBV5-1 and TRBJ1-3; no firm D call. There are 15 residues in the CDR3. Trimming removed 1 base at V and 0 bases at J, with 8 bases between. CDR1 and CDR2 from the germline V gene are SGHRS and YFSETQ. CDR3 nucleotide sequence: TGCGCCAGCAGCTTGCTGGGGAACTCTGGAAACACCATATATTTT. Translated: CASSLLGNSGNTIYF.

This clonotype was observed at least ten times. The rearrangement links TRBV7-2 to TRBJ2-7; D is uncertain. Germline lookup yields CDR1 SGHTA and CDR2 FQGNSA. V gave up 3 bases and J gave up 3 bases, with 9 bases separating them. This CDR3 contains 13 residues. The CDR3 sequence: CASSFGYRYEQYF. The CDR3 coding sequence is TGTGCCAGCAGCTTTGGCTATCGCTACGAGCAGTACTTC.

This clonotype was picked up many times. The chain carries TRBV11-1 and TRBJ1-4; D possibly corresponds to TRBD1 (5 bases). The CDR3 has 15 amino acids. CDR1 is SGHAT, CDR2 FQDESV, per germline (reference sequence). V dropped 4 bases and J dropped 4 bases, with 13 bases sitting between them. CDR3 sequence (DNA): TGTGCCAGCAGCTCGAACCGGGGGATTAATGAAAAACTGTTTTTT. This translates into CASSSNRGINEKLFF.

Concerning this clonotype: One junction end does not reproduce the germline sequence, and a read error may be involved. V usage is TRBV5-1 and J usage is TRBJ1-1; maybe TRBD1 (5 bases). This CDR3 comprises 14 residues. Germline-derived CDR1 and CDR2 are SGHRS and YFSETQ. The CDR3 loop reads CASSRGEADTVAFF. CDR3 sequence (DNA): TGCGCCAGCAGCAGGGGAGAAGCGGACACTGTAGCTTTCTTT.

V and J are TRBV29-1 and TRBJ2-2; 8 bases align to TRBD1. The germline V gene has CDR1 SQVTM and CDR2 ANQGSEA. This CDR3 is 14 amino acids long. V gave up 2 bases and J gave up 8 bases; unmatched junction bases: 7. The CDR3 DNA reads as TGCAGCGTTGAAAGTGCAGGGGGCATAGGGGAGCTGTTTTTT. Its translation is CSVESAGGIGELFF.

This clonotype appeared a few times. V gene TRBV29-1 combines with J gene TRBJ2-7; perhaps TRBD2 as D (5 bases). Trimming removed 4 bases at V and 1 base at J, with 8 bases between. Germline loops: CDR1 SQVTM, CDR2 ANQGSEA. The CDR3 spans 12 residues. The CDR3 coding sequence is TGCAGCGTTGGTCCGGGATCCTACGAGCAGTACTTC. Encoded protein: CSVGPGSYEQYF.

A word on this clonotype: A clone one base away is much larger, so this may be a read error. The chain uses TRBV28 and TRBJ1-1; D ambiguous. Trimming pared 6 bases from V and 1 base from J, leaving 15 bases between. CDR3 size: 15 residues. CDR1 and CDR2 (germline): MDHEN, SYDVKM. The CDR3 DNA reads as TGTGCCAGCAGAACCTCAGGACTCGGGAACACTGAAGCTTTCTTT. It codes for CASRTSGLGNTEAFF.

There are a few counts of this clonotype. This chain links TRBV7-8 with TRBJ1-5; D ambiguous. Trimming removed 5 bases at V and 6 bases at J, with 23 bases between. This CDR3 comprises 17 residues. Germline values: CDR1 SGHVS, CDR2 FQNEAQ. The CDR3 DNA is TGTGCCAGCAGCCAGGCGGGCGGACCCCTCTTGGGTCAGCCCCAGCATTTT. Protein sequence: CASSQAGGPLLGQPQHF.

The rearrangement uses TRBV7-8 and TRBJ2-7; no reliable D call. CDR1 and CDR2 (germline): SGHVS, FQNEAQ. This CDR3 contains 14 residues. V was shortened by 5 bases and J by 2 bases, with 13 bases between the two germline ends. The CDR3 is CASSMGPPPYEQYF. As DNA, the CDR3 is TGTGCCAGCAGCATGGGCCCACCGCCCTACGAGCAGTACTTC. Full variable domain (rest looked up from reference TRBV7-8 and TRBJ2-7): GAGVSQSPRYKVAKRGQDVALRCDPISGHVSLFWYQQALGQGPEFLTYFQNEAQLDKSGLPSDRFFAERPEGSVSTLKIQRTQQEDSAVYLCASSMGPPPYEQYFGPGTRLTVT.

This clonotype showed up many times. The chain recombines TRBV27 with TRBJ1-6; TRBD1 is a possible D gene (5 bases). This CDR3 has 16 residues. V gave up 0 bases and J gave up 5 bases, with 11 bases separating them. Per germline, CDR1 MNHEY and CDR2 SMNVEV (reference sequence). The CDR3, as DNA: TGTGCCAGCAGTTTATCGAGGCAGGGTGATAATTCACCCCTCCACTTT. As protein: CASSLSRQGDNSPLHF.

There are a few counts of this clonotype. The CDR3 sequence is CSARDRVDTIYF. The CDR3 DNA follows: TGCAGTGCTAGAGACAGGGTCGACACCATATATTTT. The rearrangement links TRBV20-1 to TRBJ1-3; a weak D match, TRBD1 (5 bases). The CDR3 covers 12 residues. With 0 bases removed from V and 8 bases from J, the gap between germline ends came to 8 bases. Germline V gives CDR1 DFQATT, CDR2 SNEGSKA (reference sequence).

The genes are TRBV6-2 or TRBV6-3 and TRBJ2-7, with TRBD1 matching over 10 bases. In germline, CDR1 is MNHEY, CDR2 SVGEGT. V lost 8 bases and J lost 0; bases outside the gene matches: 4. This CDR3 has 14 residues. The DNA of the CDR3 is TGTGCCAGCCTAGGGGACAGGGGCTCCTACGAGCAGTACTTC. It encodes CASLGDRGSYEQYF.

The sample holds a few counts of this clonotype. The rearrangement joins TRBV20-1 to TRBJ2-1; TRBD2 agrees at 7 bases. The germline V gene has CDR1 DFQATT and CDR2 SNEGSKA (reference sequence). V lost 0 bases and J lost 1; bases outside the gene matches: 0. The CDR3 covers 14 residues. In DNA, the CDR3 is TGCAGTGCTAGAGAAGCGGGATCCTACAATGAGCAGTTCTTC. It encodes CSAREAGSYNEQFF.